This entry describes one T cell receptor beta chain. Its antigen remains unidentified. No base-level quality is on record; no much larger clone is a single base apart. TCR CDR3 regions were amplified from genomic DNA by multiplex PCR using the deep immunoSEQ assay. For each cell subset, the extracted genomic DNA was distributed evenly across all wells of several immunoSEQ 96-well plates, and each plate served as one replicate. Each replicate PCR for sorted subsets received around 210 ng genomic DNA, equal to 30,000 or so T cell genomes. Purified libraries were quantified with a Qubit 3.0 fluorometer, sized on a Bioanalyzer 2100, and re-quantified with the KAPA Library Quantification kit. Each immunoSEQ 96-well plate was sequenced on its own single-read 150-cycle Illumina NextSeq 550 flow cell. From the authors' description of their analysis: The immunoSEQ output contained only junctional sequences without quality scores, so filtering could not match that applied to full-length reads. To assign V/J genes and CDR3, sequences were annotated using PyIR, a Python wrapper for IgBLAST v1.9, with IMGT germline references. Reads were removed for weak V/J assignments (E-value above 1e-6), missing CDR3, stop codons, out-of-frame junctions, or ambiguous translated residues. V3J clonotypes were defined as sequences sharing the same inferred V gene, J gene, and CDR3 amino acid sequence. Percentage overlap between repertoires was calculated by dividing the number of shared unique clonotypes by the size of the smaller repertoire. Richness of each repertoire was evaluated using RTK rarefaction, the Chao1 estimator, and Recon v2.1 estimates of unobserved clonotypes. Generation probabilities for all TCRbeta clonotypes obtained by the gDNA method from a handful of donors were computed using OLGA. TCRdb retrieved this table from immuneACCESS and kept in-frame rearrangements only. Not all clones are present; in checked studies, unresolved V genes account for under half, and no reason is known for the remainder. Clone size and V and J calls were adopted from that table, with D and trimming inferred from the DNA. This sample holds around 240,000 clones; 65% were observed only once. The ten largest clones capture 11% of the sample.

This sample is drawn from a study of shared clonotypes between healthy human individuals (dated by TCRdb to about 2020). Study-level background: The cohort comprised a couple of women and a few men aged 18 to 49 years. Libraries were prepared and TCR repertoires were sequenced by different laboratories using diverse techniques, in order to increase sequencing depth and limit assay-specific biases. For each donor, three plates each were used for CD4 naive and CD4 memory, two plates were used for CD8 naive, and one plate was used for CD8 memory. Between about 0.8 and 9.5 billion PBMCs per donor were obtained by leukapheresis. The study deeply sequenced blood TCR repertoires of five healthy adults to estimate repertoire size and the extent of clonotype sharing between individuals.

The donors were healthy, HIV-negative adults who had no recently reported acute infections or vaccinations. Only Caucasian adults living in Nashville, Tennessee, USA were represented among the donors. CD4+ T cells were enriched through magnetic negative selection, after which naive cells were positively selected on CD45RA and the remaining negative fraction served as the memory subset. Blood was obtained by leukapheresis, after which PBMCs were separated by Ficoll-Histopaque density gradient centrifugation and cryopreserved in liquid nitrogen vapor phase. Purity and quantity of every magnetically sorted T cell population were checked by analytical flow cytometry. From each sorted fraction, genomic DNA was isolated and quantified by UV absorbance on a Nanodrop 2000c. General conclusions and limits of the study: Sampling was restricted to blood, and TCR repertoires in tissues likely differ from the TCR repertoires found in blood. The small number of donors limited the genetic and exposure-history diversity represented. Larger estimated clonotype richness was generally found for naive subsets than for memory subsets. Compared with non-shared clonotypes, clonotypes shared by all four sorted-subset donors had higher generation probabilities. When a few donors were compared, the shared fraction of clonotypes was around 5% for naive CD4, approximately 3.3% for naive CD8, more than 2% for memory CD4, and 0.3% to 0.5% for memory CD8. Incomplete sequencing was indicated by rarefaction of sorted-subset datasets, despite the large sequencing depth. Pairwise subsampling led to the expectation that sequencing depth would affect the degree of clonotype sharing among donors.

Taken from cysteine to phenylalanine, the CDR3 has 11 residues. Only the CDR3 DNA stays, 33 bases, in frame from base 1. The CDR1 and CDR2 encoded by the germline V gene are MNHEY and SVGAGI. Deletion took 4 bases off V and 5 bases off J, with a span of 6 bases between the germline ends. The chain joins TRBV6-5 to TRBJ2-7; the D gene could be either TRBD1 or TRBD2, each agreeing at 5 bases. The specimen sequenced was memory CD4+ T cells sorted from blood. This specimen's cell subset or site label, interpreted: CD45RA-negative fraction. The receptor comes from a man between 25 and 39 years old in good health. The nucleotides read TGTGCCAGCAGTTGGGGACACGAGCAGTACTTC. Translated, it reads CASSWGHEQYF.